What follows are 24 T cell receptor beta chains derived from one specimen sequenced in a study of early T cells in non-severe SARS-CoV-2 infection. A single record per CDR3 protein comes from TCRdb applying MiXCR to the 5' RACE reads. The repertoire holds tens of thousands of distinct CDR3 sequences, with approximately 11% as singletons. The sequenced sample was whole blood. The receptor set was obtained from an adult who was a healthcare worker with PCR-confirmed SARS-CoV-2 infection or an uninfected control (not recorded which).

This clonotype was recorded at least ten times. The J gene is TRBJ1-6, the V gene TRBV6-1; D ambiguous. Germline V gene data show CDR1 as MNHNS and CDR2 as SASEGT. V shed 7 bases and J shed 5 bases, with 12 bases lying between them. The CDR3 is made up of 14 amino acids. The CDR3 region has the DNA TGTGCCAGCATGACGAGGAGGGATAATTCACCCCTCCACTTT. Translation: CASMTRRDNSPLHF.

This clonotype came up a few times. The chain combines TRBV30 with TRBJ1-6; D gene ambiguous. Germline V gene sequence: CDR1 GTSNPN, CDR2 SVGIG (reference sequence). Trimming took 2 bases from V and 0 from J, leaving 8 bases between them. The CDR3 consists of 15 residues. CDR3 DNA: TGTGCCTGGAGTAGACCGAGCTCCTATAATTCACCCCTCCACTTT. This encodes CAWSRPSSYNSPLHF.

This clonotype came up many times. The chain uses TRBV29-1 and TRBJ1-5; no clear D gene. Per germline, CDR1 SQVTM and CDR2 ANQGSEA. Trimming pared 4 bases from V and 2 bases from J, leaving 12 bases between. CDR3 size: 14 residues. CDR3 in amino acids: CSVAGEVGNQPQHF. The CDR3 nucleotides are TGCAGCGTTGCCGGGGAAGTCGGCAATCAGCCCCAGCATTTT.

The table lists this clonotype with a few counts. The rearrangement joins TRBV30 to TRBJ1-2; D call uncertain. The ends were cut back, 1 base at V and 5 bases at J, with 8 bases in the middle. This CDR3 region has 12 residues. Germline values: CDR1 GTSNPN, CDR2 SVGIG (reference sequence). The CDR3 DNA follows: TGTGCCTGGAGTGGGTCGGGATATGGCTACACCTTC. It codes for CAWSGSGYGYTF.

Ten or more counts support this clonotype. V gene TRBV21-1 combines with J gene TRBJ1-2; no DNA check was done on the table's D call, TRBD1. TRBV21-1 is flagged as a pseudogene. CDR3 length equals 18 residues. DNA of the CDR3: TGTGCCAGCAGCAAAGCAAATAATAGACAGGAATCGACTTACGGCTACACCTTC. As protein: CASSKANNRQESTYGYTF.

This clonotype was recorded many times. The V call is TRBV30, the J call TRBJ1-6, with a weak D call TRBD1 (6 bases). The V gene's germline CDR1 is GTSNPN and CDR2 SVGIG (reference sequence). This CDR3 is built from 15 residues. Trimming took 3 bases from V and 6 from J, leaving 15 bases between them. In DNA, the CDR3 is TGTGCCTGGAGACTTGGGACACCTTCTAATTCACCCCTCCACTTT. Its translation: CAWRLGTPSNSPLHF.

This clonotype was detected only a few times. The rearrangement uses TRBV20-1 and TRBJ2-3, with D uncertain. Germline CDR1 is DFQATT and CDR2 is SNEGSKA (reference sequence). V lost 3 bases to trimming and J lost 5 bases, with 9 bases between them. The CDR3 runs to 12 residues. The CDR3 reads CSASPSLDTQYF. Written as DNA, the CDR3 is TGCAGTGCTAGCCCCAGTTTAGATACGCAGTATTTT.

The V call is TRBV6-5, the J call TRBJ1-1; D is unclear. The CDR3 runs to 11 residues. Germline CDR1 reads MNHEY; CDR2 reads SVGAGI. V was shortened by 6 bases and J by 2 bases, with 4 bases between the two germline ends. Written as DNA, the CDR3 is TGTGCCAGCAGAAGAAACACTGAAGCTTTCTTT. Translated: CASRRNTEAFF.

This clonotype came up a few times. The CDR3 is CASRPAYTDTQYF. CDR3 sequence (DNA): TGTGCCAGCAGGCCAGCATACACAGATACGCAGTATTTT. The chain employs TRBV6-5 and TRBJ2-3; no firm D call. CDR1 and CDR2 (germline): MNHEY, SVGAGI. V was clipped by 6 bases and J by 2 bases, with 9 bases between them. This CDR3 region has 13 residues.

This sequence joins TRBV3-1 and TRBJ2-3; 9 bases map to TRBD2. Losses at the gene ends were 4 bases for V and 0 bases for J; bases not matched to a gene: 2. The CDR3 spans 15 residues. Per germline, CDR1 LGHDT and CDR2 YNNKEL (reference sequence). The CDR3 sequence: CASSPAGGSTDTQYF. CDR3 nucleotide sequence: TGTGCCAGCAGCCCAGCGGGAGGCAGCACAGATACGCAGTATTTT.

This clonotype was seen at least ten times. The chain links TRBV7-2 to TRBJ2-2; D call uncertain. Germline CDR1 is SGHTA and CDR2 is FQGNSA. Trimming took off 8 bases at V and 1 base at J, with 11 bases between the two ends. The length of the CDR3 is 14 residues. CDR3 nucleotides: TGTGCCAGCCAACTTCAGGAGAACACCGGGGAGCTGTTTTTT. This codes for CASQLQENTGELFF.

Ten or more counts support this clonotype. The chain couples TRBV19 to TRBJ2-5, with 8 nucleotides matching TRBD2. Per the germline V gene, CDR1 is LNHDA and CDR2 is SQIVND (reference sequence). The J segment lost 4 bases and the V segment lost 9 bases, leaving 4 bases of the junction unmatched. The CDR3 has 12 amino acids. The CDR3, as DNA: TGTGCCAGCCGGGGGGGTCGAGAGACCCAGTACTTC. Translating it yields CASRGGRETQYF.

This clonotype came up many times. The germline gene is not matched at one end of the junction; a read error may be the cause. The J gene is TRBJ1-1, the V gene TRBV5-1, with 7 nucleotides matching TRBD1. The germline V gene encodes CDR1 SGHRS and CDR2 YFSETQ. The CDR3 covers 14 residues. The CDR3 DNA reads TGCGCCAGCAACTTGGCAGGGGGAGGCACTGAAGCTTTCTTT. Translating it yields CASNLAGGGTEAFF.

In its sample, this clonotype was seen many times. The chain combines TRBV4-3 with TRBJ2-2; a possible D gene is TRBD2 (6 bases). This CDR3 spans 14 amino acids. Between the trimmed V and J ends, which lost 1 base and 4 bases, there was a span of 7 bases. Looked up from germline, CDR1 is LGHNA and CDR2 is YSLEER. The chain's CDR3 is CASSQVSGTGELFF. CDR3 sequence (DNA): TGCGCCAGCAGCCAAGTTAGCGGCACCGGGGAGCTGTTTTTT.

DNA for the CDR3: TGTGCCAGTAGGGAGCTAAATCAGCCCCAGCATTTT. Protein: CASRELNQPQHF. The chain carries TRBV19 and TRBJ1-5; no clear D. Germline V lookup: CDR1 LNHDA, CDR2 SQIVND (reference sequence). The CDR3 totals 12 residues. V was trimmed by 6 bases and J by 4 bases, leaving 7 bases between them.

For the CDR3, the DNA is TGTGCCACCAGTGATTCGGGCCGCGGACAGGAGCAGTATTTT. It translates to CATSDSGRGQEQYF. The rearrangement links TRBV24-1 to TRBJ2-3; TRBD1 aligns across 7 bases. Trimming at V came to 2 bases and at J to 11 bases, leaving 9 bases not matched to a gene. The CDR3 is 14 amino acids. Germline lookup yields CDR1 KGHDR and CDR2 SFDVKD.

This clonotype was observed many times. This sequence joins TRBV24-1 and TRBJ1-5; no reliable D call. The CDR3 extends over 14 amino acids. Germline V gene lookup returns CDR1 KGHDR and CDR2 SFDVKD. The ends were cut back, 5 bases at V and 1 base at J, with 8 bases in the middle. CDR3 nucleotide sequence: TGTGCCACCAGTGTTGATGAGAGCAATCAGCCCCAGCATTTT. Protein sequence: CATSVDESNQPQHF.

This clonotype was observed a handful of times. The chain employs TRBV18 and TRBJ2-3; D ambiguous. Deletions cut 3 bases from V and 1 base from J, with 5 bases between. The CDR3 covers 13 residues. Germline V gene data show CDR1 as KGHSH and CDR2 as LQKENI. The CDR3 sequence: CASSPTGTDTQYF. CDR3 nucleotide sequence: TGTGCCAGCTCACCGACCGGCACAGATACGCAGTATTTT.

This clonotype was counted many times. This chain joins TRBV3-1 and TRBJ2-2; D not resolved. With 1 base removed from V and 4 bases from J, the gap between germline ends came to 4 bases. This CDR3 is 13 amino acids long. Germline V gene sequence: CDR1 LGHDT, CDR2 YNNKEL (reference sequence). The CDR3 bases are TGTGCCAGCAGCCAAGCTAGCACCGGGGAGCTGTTTTTT. Translating gives CASSQASTGELFF.

The chain links TRBV7-2 to TRBJ2-7, with TRBD2 as a possible D gene (5 bases). Trimming removed 7 bases from V and 5 bases from J, with 15 bases in between. The CDR3 loop spans 13 amino acids. Per the germline V gene, CDR1 is SGHTA and CDR2 is FQGNSA. The CDR3 here is CASTSTITDEQYF. CDR3 DNA: TGTGCCAGCACCTCGACTATAACCGACGAGCAGTACTTC.

V gene TRBV7-3 combines with J gene TRBJ1-5; D is unresolved. Germline-derived CDR1 and CDR2 are SGHTA and FQGTGA. Trimming took 0 bases from V and 4 from J, leaving 4 bases between them. There are 13 residues in the CDR3. The CDR3, as DNA: TGTGCCAGCAGCTTAACGGCAAATCAGCCCCAGCATTTT. Translated, it gives CASSLTANQPQHF.

In its sample, this clonotype was seen many times. J is TRBJ2-3 and V is TRBV6-1; 14 nucleotides align to TRBD2. This CDR3 is 16 amino acids long. The germline V gene encodes CDR1 MNHNS and CDR2 SASEGT. J was trimmed by 3 bases and V by 5 bases; bases with no gene match: 4. CDR3 sequence (DNA): TGTGCCAGCAGTTGGACTAGCGGGGGGCTGACAGATACGCAGTATTTT. Encoded protein: CASSWTSGGLTDTQYF.

The sample holds many counts of this clonotype. V usage is TRBV7-2 and J usage is TRBJ2-7; TRBD2 matches at 9 bases. CDR1 SGHTA and CDR2 FQGNSA come from the germline V gene. Trimming removed 4 bases from V and 7 bases from J; junction bases left unmatched: 11. This CDR3 has 15 amino acids. CDR3 protein: CASSYRTSEAGEQYF. CDR3 in DNA: TGTGCCAGCAGCTACCGGACTAGCGAAGCGGGGGAGCAGTACTTC.

The DNA of the CDR3 is TGCAGCGCCGGGGACCTTGGGTTCACTGAAGCTTTCTTT. Its translation is CSAGDLGFTEAFF. The chain combines TRBV29-1 with TRBJ1-1; maybe TRBD1 (5 bases). CDR3 length equals 13 residues. Germline loops: CDR1 SQVTM, CDR2 ANQGSEA. V lost 7 bases and J lost 4, with 16 bases in between.